A selection of T cell receptor beta chains follows, all from one sample in a study of cytomegalovirus exposure and HLA in healthy donors. Repertoires were generated with immunoSEQ multiplex PCR, while TCRdb's copy carries only in-frame clones and drops some. The sample has nearly 100,000 clones; about 72% are singletons. Sequencing input: PBMCs. These receptor sequences come from a woman aged 55 to 70 in good health and CMV-seropositive. The CDR3 runs from the conserved cysteine through the conserved F or W. A D gene is named only where the DNA matches it firmly. Size is stated for part of the rows, as once, few or many counts, or as a class when the clone is expanded.

abundance,d_gene,v_gene,j_gene,CDR3nt,CDR3aa
few,.,TRBV27,TRBJ1-2,TGTGCCAGCAGTGTTAGATGGGGAGGGGAAGGCTATGGCTACACCTTC,CASSVRWGGEGYGYTF
few,.,TRBV30,TRBJ1-2,TGTGCCTGGAGTTCTCTGGGAGCGGGTGGCTACACCTTC,CAWSSLGAGGYTF
.,.,TRBV10-3,TRBJ2-2,TGTGCCATCACCCCCAGTGGGAACACCGGGGAGCTGTTTTTT,CAITPSGNTGELFF
few,TRBD1,TRBV7-6,TRBJ1-1,TGTGCCAGCAGCCGGGACAGATTGAACACTGAAGCTTTCTTT,CASSRDRLNTEAFF
.,TRBD1,TRBV6-5,TRBJ2-1,TGTGCCAGCATGGCAGGGGGTTTGTACAATGAGCAGTTCTTC,CASMAGGLYNEQFF
.,.,TRBV19,TRBJ1-5,TGTGCCAGTAGTAGCAGGGGCTGGAGCGGCAATCAGCCCCAGCATTTT,CASSSRGWSGNQPQHF
.,.,TRBV10-3,TRBJ2-1,TGTGCCATCGGCCGGGACACCTACCCCGCTAATGAGCAGTTCTTC,CAIGRDTYPANEQFF
.,TRBD2,TRBV7-3,TRBJ2-2,TGTGCCAGCAGCTCTAGCGGAAGCACCGGGGAGCTGTTTTTT,CASSSSGSTGELFF
.,TRBD1,TRBV7-2,TRBJ1-3,TGTGCCAGCAGGTCAGGAAGGGGGCGCGGAAACACCATATATTTT,CASRSGRGRGNTIYF
.,.,TRBV15,TRBJ2-5,TGTGCCACCAGCAGAGGAACACATGACCAAGAGACCCAGTACTTC,CATSRGTHDQETQYF
.,.,TRBV5-1,TRBJ1-4,TGCGCCAGCAGCTTGGATGCCGACCAGGGAACTAATGAAAAACTGTTTTTT,CASSLDADQGTNEKLFF
.,.,TRBV7-9,TRBJ2-7,TGTGCCAGCAGCTCAGACCCGGGAGTGCAGTACTTC,CASSSDPGVQYF
.,.,TRBV10-3,TRBJ1-5,TGTGCCATCAGTGAAAGGGACAACCTAAAGCCCCAGCATTTT,CAISERDNLKPQHF
.,TRBD1,TRBV29-1,TRBJ1-1,TGCAGCGTTGAAGTAGGGACAGGGAGTCGCGCTTTCTTT,CSVEVGTGSRAFF
.,.,TRBV6-1,TRBJ1-6,TGTGCCAGCAGGGAACGAGGGGACGGGAGAAATTCACCCCTCCACTTT,CASRERGDGRNSPLHF
.,TRBD1,TRBV19,TRBJ2-7,TGTGCCAGTAGCAGGGACAGGGGGCTAAGTTACGAGCAGTACTTC,CASSRDRGLSYEQYF
.,TRBD1,TRBV5-1,TRBJ1-4,TGCGCCAGCAGCTTGGATCGAGGAGACAGGGAAGGAAAACTGTTTTTT,CASSLDRGDREGKLFF